The 29 T cell receptor beta chains listed next were all sequenced from one sample in a study of T cell responses to AZD1222 COVID-19 vaccine. The repertoire was sequenced with immunoSEQ multiplex PCR; TCRdb's copy has only in-frame clones and lacks some. The sample has approximately 140,000 clones, more than 75% seen once. This specimen was peripheral blood, taken on day 0 of MenACWY control vaccination. All receptors come from an adult in good health.

The CDR3 DNA follows: TGCGCCAGCAGCCAGGCACCCGACAGGACAGATGGCTACACCTTC. This codes for CASSQAPDRTDGYTF. J is TRBJ1-2 and V is TRBV4-1; weak D call: TRBD1 (6 bases). CDR3 size: 15 residues. V was pared by 3 bases and J by 6 bases, with 17 bases between. Germline lookup yields CDR1 MGHRA and CDR2 YSYEKL.

CDR3: CASSAQGQGQPQHF. As DNA, the CDR3 is TGTGCCAGCAGCGCTCAGGGTCAGGGTCAGCCCCAGCATTTT. The chain uses TRBV7-9 and TRBJ1-5, with a tentative D call TRBD1 (5 bases). V lost 5 bases and J 6 bases, leaving 14 bases between the germline ends. The CDR3 loop spans 14 amino acids. CDR1 and CDR2 (germline): SEHNR, FQNEAQ (reference sequence).

The chain joins TRBV7-2 to TRBJ2-7; D uncertain. V shed 1 base and J shed 2 bases, with 6 bases lying between them. The V gene's germline CDR1 is SGHTA and CDR2 FQGNSA. The CDR3 extends over 13 amino acids. CDR3: CASSLGATYEQYF. The CDR3 coding sequence is TGTGCCAGCAGCTTAGGGGCTACCTACGAGCAGTACTTC.

V gene TRBV4-1 combines with J gene TRBJ2-1; D gene uncertain. The CDR3 length is 16 residues. Trimming removed 1 base from V and 0 bases from J, with 10 bases in between. Germline assignment: CDR1 MGHRA and CDR2 YSYEKL. The CDR3 DNA follows: TGCGCCAGCAGCCAAGTAAACATACTCTCCTACAATGAGCAGTTCTTC. Protein: CASSQVNILSYNEQFF.

This chain uses TRBV5-4 with TRBJ1-2, with D tentatively TRBD1 (6 bases). CDR1 is SGHNT and CDR2 is YYREEE in the germline V gene (reference sequence). There are 12 residues in the CDR3. V was clipped by 4 bases and J by 8 bases, with 12 bases between them. CDR3 DNA: TGTGCCAGCAGCGAATACAGGGACGGCTACACCTTC. It yields the protein CASSEYRDGYTF.

J is TRBJ1-2 and V is TRBV18; no clear D gene. Germline CDR1 is KGHSH and CDR2 is LQKENI. This CDR3 region has 14 residues. Trimming cost V 5 bases and J 4 bases, with 14 bases left between them. As DNA, the CDR3 is TGTGCCAGCTCATCCCCTGAGGAAATCTATGGCTACACCTTC. Amino acid sequence: CASSSPEEIYGYTF. Based on the CDR3 plus reference TRBV18 and TRBJ1-2, the full variable domain is NAGVMQNPRHLVRRRGQEARLRCSPMKGHSHVYWYRQLPEEGLKFMVYLQKENIIDESGMPKERFSAEFPKEGPSILRIQQVVRGDSAAYFCASSSPEEIYGYTFGSGTRLTVV.

This chain joins TRBV11-2 and TRBJ1-6, with D uncertain. The germline V gene has CDR1 SGHAT and CDR2 FQNNGV. The CDR3 totals 14 residues. V was clipped by 2 bases and J by 6 bases, with 8 bases between them. The CDR3, as DNA: TGTGCCAGCAGCTTAAAGGACGGTAATTCACCCCTCCACTTT. It translates to CASSLKDGNSPLHF. Full variable domain (rest looked up from reference TRBV11-2 and TRBJ1-6): EAGVAQSPRYKIIEKRQSVAFWCNPISGHATLYWYQQILGQGPKLLIQFQNNGVVDDSQLPKDRFSAERLKGVDSTLKIQPAKLEDSAVYLCASSLKDGNSPLHFGNGTRLTVT.

J is TRBJ2-7 and V is TRBV7-2; TRBD2 matches 12 bases. Trimming removed 5 bases from V and 2 bases from J; junction bases left unmatched: 4. The germline V gene encodes CDR1 SGHTA and CDR2 FQGNSA. The CDR3 extends over 15 amino acids. This CDR3 is CASSLGLAGPYEQYV. The CDR3 nucleotides are TGTGCCAGCAGCCTCGGACTAGCGGGGCCCTACGAGCAGTACGTC.

This clone was detected a few times. This chain links TRBV6-5 with TRBJ1-1; D call uncertain. The germline V gene has CDR1 MNHEY and CDR2 SVGAGI. V lost 2 bases, J lost 0 bases, and 7 bases lay in between. This CDR3 has 14 amino acids. CDR3 in DNA: TGTGCCAGCAGTTACCGAAGATTGAACACTGAAGCTTTCTTT. This translates into CASSYRRLNTEAFF.

The chain links TRBV15 to TRBJ2-2; D unclear. The germline V gene encodes CDR1 LNHNV and CDR2 YYDKDF (reference sequence). The CDR3 contains 14 residues. Trimming cost V 6 bases and J 0 bases, with 8 bases left between them. The CDR3 DNA sequence: TGTGCCACCAGGGCAGGCCCGAACACCGGGGAGCTGTTTTTT. Its protein product is CATRAGPNTGELFF.

The CDR3 nucleotides are TGTGCCAGCAGCCCCAGGGACGCCTCAGATACGCAGTATTTT. Translating it yields CASSPRDASDTQYF. The chain has TRBV3-1 (or the pseudogene TRBV3-2) and TRBJ2-3, with D perhaps being TRBD1 or TRBD2 (5 bases each). CDR3 length: 14 residues. Looked up from germline, CDR1 is LGHDT and CDR2 is YNNKEL (reference sequence). The V and J ends lost 4 bases and 4 bases respectively, with 12 bases between them.

This chain connects TRBV3-1 (or the pseudogene TRBV3-2) to TRBJ1-2; 9 nucleotides match TRBD1. The CDR3 is 16 amino acids. Trimming removed 5 bases from V and 1 base from J; junction bases left unmatched: 8. Germline loops: CDR1 LGHDT, CDR2 YNNKEL (reference sequence). In DNA form, the CDR3 reads TGTGCCAGCAGCGAATGGAAGGGACAGGGTAACTATGGCTACACCTTC. As protein: CASSEWKGQGNYGYTF.

This clone was found once. The identical CDR3 is also encoded by other nucleotide sequences in the sample. The rearrangement joins TRBV12-3 or TRBV12-4 to TRBJ2-3; no firm D call. The CDR3 length is 12 residues. The V gene lost 5 bases and the J gene lost 3 bases, with 6 bases spanning the gap. CDR3 sequence reads: CASSPSTDTQYF. CDR3 nucleotide sequence: TGTGCCAGCAGTCCGAGTACAGATACGCAGTATTTT.

This sequence joins TRBV10-3 and TRBJ1-3, with D perhaps matching TRBD1 (6 bases). Trimming took 3 bases from V and 0 from J, leaving 12 bases between them. CDR1 and CDR2 (germline): ENHRY, SYGVKD. This CDR3 is 16 amino acids long. CDR3 DNA sequence: TGTGCCATCAGTGAATTAGGACAGCTCTCTGGAAACACCATATATTTT. As protein: CAISELGQLSGNTIYF.

The chain uses TRBV19 and TRBJ2-1; 11 bases line up with TRBD2. The CDR3 extends over 18 amino acids. V was clipped by 1 base and J by 2 bases; unmatched bases: 7. CDR1 LNHDA and CDR2 SQIVND come from the germline V gene (reference sequence). CDR3 region: CASSIGLAGGPPYNEQFF. The CDR3 DNA reads as TGTGCCAGTAGTATAGGGCTAGCGGGGGGCCCACCCTACAATGAGCAGTTCTTC.

V usage is TRBV7-3 and J usage is TRBJ2-2; D call uncertain. The CDR3 is 11 residues long. The V gene lost 7 bases and the J gene lost 6 bases, with 6 bases spanning the gap. CDR1 and CDR2 from the germline V gene are SGHTA and FQGTGA. The CDR3 DNA is TGTGCCAGCAACTCCCCCGGGGAGCTGTTTTTT. It encodes CASNSPGELFF.

This clone was detected only once. The rearrangement uses TRBV19 and TRBJ1-1; D is undetermined. The germline V gene encodes CDR1 LNHDA and CDR2 SQIVND (reference sequence). There are 12 residues in the CDR3. The V and J ends lost 5 bases and 1 base respectively, with 5 bases between them. CDR3 DNA sequence: TGTGCCAGTAGTGTGGGGAACACTGAAGCTTTCTTT. Translating gives CASSVGNTEAFF.

This clone was counted a single time. The chain couples TRBV19 to TRBJ2-5, with unresolved D. Germline V gives CDR1 LNHDA, CDR2 SQIVND (reference sequence). Trimming cost V 4 bases and J 4 bases, with 16 bases left between them. This CDR3 is 15 amino acids long. Here the CDR3 reads CASSTPGSGVETQYF. The CDR3 DNA is TGTGCCAGTAGTACCCCGGGCTCTGGCGTAGAGACCCAGTACTTC.

The chain has TRBV7-9 and TRBJ2-5; D perhaps matches TRBD2 (5 bases). Trimming took off 5 bases at V and 10 bases at J, with 17 bases between the two ends. The CDR3 is 13 residues long. Germline V gene sequence: CDR1 SEHNR, CDR2 FQNEAQ (reference sequence). The CDR3 sequence is CASSPGVSVDQYF. The CDR3 region has the DNA TGTGCCAGCAGCCCTGGCGTTAGCGTAGACCAGTACTTC.

This chain uses TRBV7-3 with TRBJ2-2, with a tentative D call TRBD1 (6 bases). V was pared by 3 bases and J by 6 bases, with 17 bases between. CDR1 is SGHTA, CDR2 FQGTGA, per germline. The CDR3 spans 16 residues. CDR3 amino acids: CASSFGGTRGAGELFF. CDR3 DNA: TGTGCCAGCAGCTTCGGTGGGACAAGAGGGGCCGGGGAGCTGTTTTTT.

The V gene is TRBV10-3, the J gene TRBJ2-3, with D possibly being TRBD1 (5 bases). CDR1 is ENHRY and CDR2 is SYGVKD in the germline V gene. The germline V and J ends were trimmed by 6 bases and 2 bases, with 9 bases remaining between them. The length of the CDR3 is 13 residues. Here the CDR3 reads CAIRPDTTDTQYF. CDR3 bases: TGTGCCATCAGGCCGGACACCACAGATACGCAGTATTTT.

The chain has TRBV7-9 and TRBJ1-5; TRBD1 might be the D (6 bases). This CDR3 comprises 14 residues. The V gene's germline CDR1 is SEHNR and CDR2 FQNEAQ (reference sequence). V was pared by 1 base and J by 4 bases, with 8 bases between. The CDR3 here is CASSLGTDNQPQHF. The CDR3 DNA sequence: TGTGCCAGCAGCTTAGGGACAGATAATCAGCCCCAGCATTTT.

This clone occurred a few times. The chain uses TRBV7-6 and TRBJ2-7, with 14 bases matching TRBD2. Trimming removed 4 bases from V and 2 bases from J; junction bases left unmatched: 13. Germline values: CDR1 SGHVS, CDR2 FNYEAQ. The CDR3 is 19 residues long. The chain's CDR3 is CASSSTSGLAGDPTYEQYV. Here the CDR3 DNA reads TGTGCCAGCAGCTCCACCTCGGGACTAGCGGGGGACCCCACCTACGAGCAGTACGTC.

As to this clone: Other DNA sequences within the sample encode an identical CDR3. The V gene is TRBV6-5, the J gene TRBJ1-2; no clear D gene. V was clipped by 6 bases and J by 3 bases, with 5 bases between them. The CDR3 has 11 amino acids. Germline V gives CDR1 MNHEY, CDR2 SVGAGI. CDR3 sequence reads: CASRDHYGYTF. The DNA for the CDR3 is TGTGCCAGCAGGGATCACTATGGCTACACCTTC.

V and J are TRBV29-1 and TRBJ1-1, with 7 bases aligning to TRBD1. The CDR3 contains 12 residues. Germline CDR1 is SQVTM and CDR2 is ANQGSEA. Trimming removed 4 bases from V and 6 bases from J; junction bases left unmatched: 5. CDR3 sequence reads: CSVGLGGSEAFF. The CDR3, as DNA: TGCAGCGTTGGGCTAGGGGGCTCTGAAGCTTTCTTT.

This chain links TRBV7-3 with TRBJ1-1, with D unclear. With 5 bases removed from V and 1 base from J, the gap between germline ends came to 8 bases. Germline CDR1 and CDR2: SGHTA and FQGTGA. There are 13 residues in the CDR3. Written as DNA, the CDR3 is TGTGCCAGCAGCAGTCAGGCGAACACTGAAGCTTTCTTT. Encoded protein: CASSSQANTEAFF.

The CDR3 DNA follows: TGTGCCAGCTCACCTCGAACGAGTGGGACAAGAGAAAACATTCAGTACTTC. Translated: CASSPRTSGTRENIQYF. The J gene is TRBJ2-4, the V gene TRBV18, with D possibly matching TRBD1 (6 bases). The CDR3 totals 17 residues. Germline CDR1 is KGHSH and CDR2 is LQKENI. V lost 3 bases and J 5 bases, leaving 20 bases between the germline ends. The full variable domain, in which reference TRBV18 and TRBJ2-4 provide the parts outside the CDR3, is NAGVMQNPRHLVRRRGQEARLRCSPMKGHSHVYWYRQLPEEGLKFMVYLQKENIIDESGMPKERFSAEFPKEGPSILRIQQVVRGDSAAYFCASSPRTSGTRENIQYFGAGTRLSVL.

The rearrangement joins TRBV28 to TRBJ2-2, with D unclear. The CDR3 is 15 residues long. Trimming shortened V by 3 bases and J by 0 bases, and 8 bases separated the two germline ends. CDR1 MDHEN and CDR2 SYDVKM come from the germline V gene. CDR3 sequence reads: CASSFLAANTGELFF. CDR3 nucleotide sequence: TGTGCCAGCAGTTTTTTGGCCGCGAACACCGGGGAGCTGTTTTTT.

This clone was recorded once. The chain combines TRBV7-9 with TRBJ1-3; D is uncertain. CDR3 length: 13 amino acids. Germline V gene lookup returns CDR1 SEHNR and CDR2 FQNEAQ (reference sequence). V shed 8 bases and J shed 2 bases, with 10 bases lying between them. CDR3 loop: CASRSSPGNTIYF. For the CDR3, the DNA is TGTGCCAGCCGATCAAGCCCTGGAAACACCATATATTTT.